This T cell receptor beta chain stems from a study of Ad26.COV2.S vaccination and SARS-CoV-2 variants. Across the study: The Ad26.COV2.S arm of the COV1001 trial was where the donor was placed. The vaccine Ad26.COV2.S was put into the muscle once, or twice with 56 days between.

Treatment reported: around 19 received Ad26.COV2.S at low or high dose, single or two shots; about 5 received placebo; per-sample allocation not given. Samples came from day 63 after the first vaccine or placebo injection. TCRdb keeps only in-frame clones here, not all; method: immunoSEQ multiplex PCR. The sample includes about 350,000 clones, 80% to 90% seen only once; the top ten take 3.3%. Germline V gene lookup returns CDR1 SGHNT and CDR2 YENEEA. With 1 base removed from V and 7 bases from J, the gap between germline ends came to 4 bases. This CDR3 region has 11 residues. V usage is TRBV11-3 and J usage is TRBJ1-1; D unclear. This sequence originates from a person aged 18-65 years who received the Ad26.COV2.S COVID-19 vaccine or a placebo. Material: peripheral blood, obtained in a trial of Ad26.COV2.S vaccine versus placebo. The CDR3 nucleotides read TGTGCCAGCAGCTTAGTTAGTGAAGCTTTCTTT. Protein: CASSLVSEAFF.